What follows are 28 T cell receptor beta chains derived from one specimen sequenced in a study of siplizumab effects on memory and regulatory T cells. Sequencing used immunoSEQ multiplex PCR; TCRdb keeps in-frame clones, though not all of them. The data hold 100,000 or so clones, with 94% observed a single time. Sequenced sample: Tregs sorted from blood. The receptors stem from a human donor in good health.

This clone was picked up a small number of times. The chain couples TRBV11-2 to TRBJ2-3, with D maybe TRBD2 (6 bases). Deletions cut 3 bases from V and 4 bases from J, with 8 bases between. The germline V gene encodes CDR1 SGHAT and CDR2 FQNNGV. The CDR3 is 13 residues long. DNA of the CDR3: TGTGCCAGCAGCTTCGGAGGGGCAGATACGCAGTATTTT. As protein: CASSFGGADTQYF.

This chain connects TRBV10-2 to TRBJ1-5; D is undetermined. Germline CDR1 is WSHSY and CDR2 is SAAADI. V was cut by 7 bases and J by 2 bases, with 18 bases left in between. This CDR3 region has 16 residues. As DNA, the CDR3 is TGCGCCAGCACCCCCTCCGTTCCGTGGGGCAATCAGCCCCAGCATTTT. Protein: CASTPSVPWGNQPQHF.

The count of this clone is one. V gene TRBV27 combines with J gene TRBJ2-1; TRBD1 aligns across 10 bases. V lost 6 bases and J lost 5; bases outside the gene matches: 4. Germline CDR1 and CDR2: MNHEY and SMNVEV (reference sequence). CDR3 length: 14 amino acids. In nucleotides, the CDR3 is TGTGCCAGCAGACCGGGACAGGGGAACAATGAGCAGTTCTTC. Amino acid sequence: CASRPGQGNNEQFF.

The rearrangement joins TRBV9 to TRBJ2-7; D is uncertain. Germline V CDR1 and CDR2: SGDLS, YYNGEE. V was cut by 0 bases and J by 5 bases, with 12 bases left in between. There are 14 residues in the CDR3. The CDR3 spells CASSVGLPIDEQYF. CDR3 nucleotide sequence: TGTGCCAGCAGCGTAGGCCTCCCCATCGACGAGCAGTACTTC.

This clone was seen only once. The rearrangement uses TRBV5-1 and TRBJ2-7; D gene uncertain. V lost 1 base, J lost 3 bases, and 14 bases lay in between. Looked up from germline, CDR1 is SGHRS and CDR2 is YFSETQ. The CDR3 extends over 15 amino acids. The CDR3 protein is CASSLRSEALYEQYF. For the CDR3, the DNA is TGCGCCAGCAGCTTGCGGTCTGAAGCCCTCTACGAGCAGTACTTC. Complete variable domain (other parts from reference TRBV5-1 and TRBJ2-7): KAGVTQTPRYLIKTRGQQVTLSCSPISGHRSVSWYQQTPGQGLQFLFEYFSETQRNKGNFPGRFSGRQFSNSRSEMNVSTLELGDSALYLCASSLRSEALYEQYFGPGTRLTVT.

The chain carries TRBV27 and TRBJ1-5, with 7 bases identical to TRBD1. Germline-derived CDR1 and CDR2 are MNHEY and SMNVEV (reference sequence). Trimming at V came to 3 bases and at J to 4 bases, leaving 6 bases not matched to a gene. The CDR3 is 15 amino acids. The DNA of the CDR3 is TGTGCCAGCAGTTTCAGGGGGAGAGGGAATCAGCCCCAGCATTTT. Residues: CASSFRGRGNQPQHF.

The chain combines TRBV23-1 with TRBJ1-5; D is ambiguous. TRBV23-1 is an ORF for which the function is uncertain. Trimming pared 0 bases from V and 2 bases from J, leaving 11 bases between. The CDR3 covers 16 residues. CDR3 amino acids: CASSQSRRTRNQPQHF. The CDR3 DNA follows: TGCGCCAGCAGTCAATCGAGAAGGACTCGCAATCAGCCCCAGCATTTT.

The rearrangement joins TRBV10-2 to TRBJ1-2, with a weak D call TRBD1 (5 bases). CDR1 is WSHSY, CDR2 SAAADI, per germline. This CDR3 is built from 13 residues. Trimming stripped 6 bases from V and 6 bases from J, with 14 bases between. CDR3 DNA: TGCGCCAGCAGAGTAACAGGCGCCCATGGCTACACCTTC. It translates to CASRVTGAHGYTF.

This chain links TRBV5-1 with TRBJ2-2; tentatively, D is TRBD2 (5 bases). In germline, CDR1 is SGHRS, CDR2 YFSETQ. This CDR3 has 15 amino acids. V gave up 0 bases and J gave up 2 bases, with 8 bases separating them. The CDR3 loop is CASSLGTRNTGELFF. Here the CDR3 DNA reads TGCGCCAGCAGCTTGGGGACTCGAAACACCGGGGAGCTGTTTTTT.

The chain links TRBV27 to TRBJ2-5; 7 bases match TRBD1. CDR1 MNHEY and CDR2 SMNVEV come from the germline V gene (reference sequence). CDR3 length: 14 amino acids. The ends lost 3 bases at V and 5 bases at J; junction bases unmatched: 6. The DNA of the CDR3 is TGTGCCAGCAGTTTTATTAGGGGGCTTGAGACCCAGTACTTC. It encodes CASSFIRGLETQYF.

In nucleotides, the CDR3 is TGTGCCAGCTCACCCCCGTTAGGGGTGAACACTGAAGCTTTCTTT. Translating gives CASSPPLGVNTEAFF. This chain connects TRBV18 to TRBJ1-1; TRBD1 might be the D (5 bases). The germline V gene encodes CDR1 KGHSH and CDR2 LQKENI. The V and J ends lost 3 bases and 0 bases respectively, with 11 bases between them. The CDR3 length is 15 residues.

This rearrangement joins TRBV27 to TRBJ2-7; D remains ambiguous. The CDR3 has 12 residues. With 6 bases removed from V and 3 bases from J, the gap between germline ends came to 9 bases. Germline V gives CDR1 MNHEY, CDR2 SMNVEV (reference sequence). The CDR3 DNA reads TGTGCCAGCAGCACTAAGAGCTACGAGCAGTACTTC. It is translated as CASSTKSYEQYF.

The chain couples TRBV9 to TRBJ2-1; perhaps TRBD2 as D (6 bases). V lost 1 base and J lost 5, with 13 bases in between. The CDR3 contains 15 residues. From germline, CDR1 is SGDLS and CDR2 YYNGEE. The DNA of the CDR3 is TGTGCCAGCAGCGTATTCGCGGGGCCCAACAATGAGCAGTTCTTC. Translated: CASSVFAGPNNEQFF. The full variable domain, completed using reference TRBV9 and TRBJ2-1, is DSGVTQTPKHLITATGQRVTLRCSPRSGDLSVYWYQQSLDQGLQFLIQYYNGEERAKGNILERFSAQQFPDLHSELNLSSLELGDSALYFCASSVFAGPNNEQFFGPGTRLTVL.

The chain combines TRBV7-3 with TRBJ2-1, with a tentative D call TRBD2 (6 bases). The CDR3 loop spans 14 amino acids. Trimming pared 5 bases from V and 13 bases from J, leaving 21 bases between. Germline CDR1 and CDR2: SGHTA and FQGTGA. CDR3 sequence: CASSPVNLGTEQFF. The CDR3 coding sequence is TGTGCCAGCAGCCCCGTCAATTTGGGGACTGAACAGTTCTTC.

V is TRBV28 and J is TRBJ1-5; D call uncertain. The V gene lost 3 bases and the J gene lost 5 bases, with 5 bases spanning the gap. CDR1 is MDHEN and CDR2 is SYDVKM in the germline V gene. The CDR3 runs to 12 residues. CDR3 amino acids: CASSLPDQPQHF. The CDR3 DNA reads TGTGCCAGCAGTTTGCCTGATCAGCCCCAGCATTTT.

This clone was observed once. The chain uses TRBV29-1 and TRBJ2-1; 10 nucleotides agree with TRBD2. The V gene's germline CDR1 is SQVTM and CDR2 ANQGSEA. This CDR3 contains 15 residues. Trimming took 6 bases from V and 6 from J; bases not matched to a gene: 11. CDR3 sequence reads: CSVILRTSGINEQFF. CDR3 sequence (DNA): TGCAGCGTGATCTTGAGGACTAGCGGAATCAATGAGCAGTTCTTC.

V is TRBV9 and J is TRBJ1-2, with D uncertain. V lost 2 bases to trimming and J lost 3 bases, with 14 bases between them. The CDR3 runs to 15 residues. Germline CDR1 reads SGDLS; CDR2 reads YYNGEE. The CDR3 coding sequence is TGTGCCAGCAGCGTCTTCCCCGGGGTTGACTATGGCTACACCTTC. The encoded protein is CASSVFPGVDYGYTF.

The chain has TRBV15 and TRBJ1-1; weak D call: TRBD1 (5 bases). The length of the CDR3 is 13 residues. V dropped 1 base and J dropped 10 bases, with 13 bases sitting between them. Germline V gives CDR1 LNHNV, CDR2 YYDKDF (reference sequence). The CDR3 spells CATSRVRGMSAFF. CDR3 nucleotide sequence: TGTGCCACCAGCAGAGTCCGGGGGATGTCAGCTTTCTTT.

The genes are TRBV30 and TRBJ1-1; 7 nucleotides match TRBD1. V lost 8 bases and J lost 7; bases outside the gene matches: 13. Germline CDR1 is GTSNPN and CDR2 is SVGIG (reference sequence). The CDR3 totals 13 residues. The CDR3 bases are TGTGCCCTTGGGGACAGCCCATATGGTGAAGCTTTCTTT. Its translation is CALGDSPYGEAFF.

This chain links TRBV9 with TRBJ2-3, with 14 bases that match TRBD2. CDR1 is SGDLS and CDR2 is YYNGEE in the germline V gene. This CDR3 contains 18 residues. The ends lost 0 bases at V and 0 bases at J; junction bases unmatched: 3. CDR3 loop: CASSVGTSGRPSTDTQYF. The CDR3 nucleotides are TGTGCCAGCAGCGTAGGGACTAGCGGGAGGCCTAGCACAGATACGCAGTATTTT.

This clone is a singleton in its sample. The CDR3 DNA reads as TGTGCCATCAGTGACACTAGCTACGAGCAGTACTTC. Protein sequence: CAISDTSYEQYF. J is TRBJ2-5 and V is TRBV10-3, with a weak D call TRBD2 (5 bases). The DNA end favors TRBJ2-7, so the J call may be wrong. The CDR3 spans 12 residues. Germline values: CDR1 ENHRY, CDR2 SYGVKD.

The V and J genes are TRBV5-1 and TRBJ2-7; 8 nucleotides agree with TRBD1. The CDR3 is 14 residues long. Germline loops: CDR1 SGHRS, CDR2 YFSETQ. With 4 bases clipped from V and 4 bases from J, the junction kept 7 bases outside the gene matches. The CDR3 here is CASSPRDRSYEQYF. CDR3 DNA: TGCGCCAGCAGCCCCCGGGACAGGTCATACGAGCAGTACTTC.

The chain uses TRBV2 and TRBJ2-4; D not resolved. Looked up from germline, CDR1 is SNHLY and CDR2 is FYNNEI. The CDR3 has 13 residues. Deletions cut 8 bases from V and 9 bases from J, with 17 bases between. As DNA, the CDR3 is TGTGCCAGCGAAGGACCCGGACCGAGCATTCAGTACTTC. This encodes CASEGPGPSIQYF.

This chain uses TRBV27 with TRBJ2-7, with 11 bases identical to TRBD2. The junction had 10 bases not matched to a gene; V was cut back by 6 bases and J by 12 bases. This CDR3 has 13 residues. Germline CDR1 and CDR2: MNHEY and SMNVEV (reference sequence). The CDR3: CASRALAGGSWYF. The CDR3 DNA is TGTGCCAGCAGGGCCCTAGCGGGAGGCAGCTGGTACTTC.

This clone is a singleton in its sample. The J gene is TRBJ1-1, the V gene TRBV7-3, with TRBD1 as a possible D gene (5 bases). CDR1 SGHTA and CDR2 FQGTGA come from the germline V gene. Trimming shortened V by 4 bases and J by 7 bases, and 16 bases separated the two germline ends. The CDR3 has 14 amino acids. The CDR3 coding sequence is TGTGCCAGCAGCTCACTTGGGACCGGAGATGAAGCTTTCTTT. Amino acid sequence: CASSSLGTGDEAFF.

The V and J genes are TRBV2 and TRBJ2-7; unclear D gene. The ends were cut back, 8 bases at V and 3 bases at J, with 8 bases in the middle. CDR1 is SNHLY and CDR2 is FYNNEI in the germline V gene. The CDR3 is 11 residues long. CDR3 sequence (DNA): TGTGCCAGCGGTACGGGCTACGAGCAGTACTTC. Protein sequence: CASGTGYEQYF.

The genes are TRBV2 and TRBJ2-1; tentatively, D is TRBD1 or TRBD2 (5 bases each). The V gene lost 7 bases and the J gene lost 4 bases, with 8 bases spanning the gap. CDR3 length equals 12 residues. The V gene's germline CDR1 is SNHLY and CDR2 FYNNEI. The CDR3 bases are TGTGCCAGCACCAGGGAGTACAATGAGCAGTTCTTC. This gives the protein CASTREYNEQFF. The entire variable domain, with the rest obtained from reference TRBV2 and TRBJ2-1, is as follows: EPEVTQTPSHQVTQMGQEVILRCVPISNHLYFYWYRQILGQKVEFLVSFYNNEISEKSEIFDDQFSVERPDGSNFTLKIRSTKLEDSAMYFCASTREYNEQFFGPGTRLTVL.

The chain combines TRBV7-3 with TRBJ2-2; D is uncertain. The CDR3 loop spans 15 amino acids. V was clipped by 2 bases and J by 2 bases, with 9 bases between them. The V gene's germline CDR1 is SGHTA and CDR2 FQGTGA. CDR3 DNA: TGTGCCAGCAGCTTACTCAGCTTAAACACCGGGGAGCTGTTTTTT. Its protein product is CASSLLSLNTGELFF.